This T cell receptor (beta chain) was sequenced in a study of cytomegalovirus exposure and HLA in healthy donors. The germline CDR1 and CDR2 sequences are LGHNT and FRNRAP. V was shortened by 0 bases and J by 6 bases, with 12 bases between the two germline ends. The CDR3 length is 15 residues. PCR employed 60 Vbeta and 13 Jbeta primers. Assay: immunoSEQ multiplex PCR; the TCRdb copy retains only in-frame clones and omits some. The sample holds about 200,000 clones, around 79% seen once. The TCR originated in a woman between 25 and 40 years old in good health and CMV-seropositive. The chain combines TRBV12-5 with TRBJ2-1; D is unclear. The sequenced sample was PBMCs. CDR3 coding DNA: TGTGCTAGTGGTTTGGTAATGGCTAGTTCCAATGAGCAGTTCTTC. Encoded protein: CASGLVMASSNEQFF.